Following are 23 T cell receptor beta chains from one sample sequenced in a study of CD8 T cells in ankylosing spondylitis. TCRdb analysed the 5' RACE reads with MiXCR anew, one entry per CDR3 protein. The sample has fewer than 200,000 distinct CDR3 sequences; 15% to 20% are singletons. Sequencing used blood, either unsorted or a sorted T cell fraction (not recorded which). These TCRs come from a male donor aged 5 to 29 with ankylosing spondylitis or in good health (not recorded which).

This clonotype was picked up many times. The chain carries TRBV24-1 and TRBJ2-5; TRBD1 aligns across 7 bases. Germline trimming cut 11 bases from V and 3 bases from J; bases unmatched to any gene: 8. The germline V gene encodes CDR1 KGHDR and CDR2 SFDVKD. The CDR3 sequence is 13 residues long. The CDR3, as DNA: TGTGCCATAGCTCCCGGGACAGAAGAGACCCAGTACTTC. Its translation: CAIAPGTEETQYF.

This rearrangement joins TRBV27 to TRBJ2-3; 8 bases line up with TRBD2. The length of the CDR3 is 16 residues. From germline, CDR1 is MNHEY and CDR2 SMNVEV (reference sequence). Germline trimming cut 3 bases from V and 3 bases from J; bases unmatched to any gene: 8. The CDR3 nucleotides are TGTGCCAGCAGTTTGGGGCTAGCGGGTCTAACAGATACGCAGTATTTT. Residues: CASSLGLAGLTDTQYF.

This clonotype was detected ten times or more. V gene TRBV4-2 combines with J gene TRBJ2-3, with 9 bases that match TRBD2. After removal of 4 bases from V and 4 bases from J, the junction contained 9 bases not matched to a gene. The CDR3 contains 16 residues. Germline loops: CDR1 LGHNA, CDR2 YNFKEQ. CDR3 coding DNA: TGTGCCAGCAGCCCCAAGGGGGCGGGAGGGGCAGATACGCAGTATTTT. Translation gives CASSPKGAGGADTQYF.

Of note for this clonotype: A read error is possible here, since a much larger clone lies one base away. V gene TRBV11-2 combines with J gene TRBJ2-5, with D uncertain. Germline V gives CDR1 SGHAT, CDR2 FQNNGV. This CDR3 is 12 amino acids long. The CDR3 loop is CASSSQQETQNF. The CDR3, as DNA: TGTGCCAGCAGCTCACAGCAAGAGACCCAGAACTTC. Based on the CDR3 plus reference TRBV11-2 and TRBJ2-5, the full variable domain is EAGVAQSPRYKIIEKRQSVAFWCNPISGHATLYWYQQILGQGPKLLIQFQNNGVVDDSQLPKDRFSAERLKGVDSTLKIQPAKLEDSAVYLCASSSQQETQNFGPGTRLLVL.

This clonotype was found many times. The chain is built from TRBV7-9 and TRBJ2-7, with D perhaps TRBD2 (6 bases). The CDR3 consists of 11 residues. With 5 bases removed from V and 11 bases from J, the gap between germline ends came to 13 bases. The germline gives CDR1 SEHNR, CDR2 FQNEAQ (reference sequence). Written as DNA, the CDR3 is TGTGCCAGCAGCGCGGGCACTAGCAAGTACTTC. Its translation: CASSAGTSKYF.

This clonotype was recorded many times. The chain links TRBV5-1 to TRBJ1-6; 9 bases line up with TRBD1. Unmatched junction bases numbered 11, after V lost 5 bases and J lost 8 bases. This CDR3 has 16 amino acids. Germline lookup yields CDR1 SGHRS and CDR2 YFSETQ. CDR3 nucleotides: TGCGCCAGCAGATCCCCCCCGGGACAGGGCTATTCACCCCTCCACTTT. Encoded protein: CASRSPPGQGYSPLHF. The full variable domain, rest sourced from reference TRBV5-1 and TRBJ1-6, is KAGVTQTPRYLIKTRGQQVTLSCSPISGHRSVSWYQQTPGQGLQFLFEYFSETQRNKGNFPGRFSGRQFSNSRSEMNVSTLELGDSALYLCASRSPPGQGYSPLHFGNGTRLTVT.

This clonotype was seen many times. The chain employs TRBV5-1 and TRBJ1-6; the D is unclear. V lost 2 bases to trimming and J lost 8 bases, with 14 bases between them. The CDR3 extends over 15 amino acids. Germline V CDR1 and CDR2: SGHRS, YFSETQ. DNA for the CDR3: TGCGCCAGCAGCTTATCCGGACCGGCTTATTCACCCCTCCACTTT. It yields the protein CASSLSGPAYSPLHF.

Many counts were recorded for this clonotype. V gene TRBV7-9 combines with J gene TRBJ2-1; tentatively, D is TRBD1 (5 bases). V gave up 5 bases and J gave up 10 bases, with 12 bases separating them. The CDR3 runs 12 residues. In germline, CDR1 is SEHNR, CDR2 FQNEAQ (reference sequence). Here the CDR3 DNA reads TGTGCCAGCAGCGCCAGGGAAGCCGAGCAGTTCTTC. Protein product: CASSAREAEQFF.

In this sample, this clonotype turned up a few times. This chain joins TRBV29-1 and TRBJ2-1; D is undetermined. There are 15 residues in the CDR3. In germline, CDR1 is SQVTM, CDR2 ANQGSEA. V lost 4 bases, J lost 0 bases, and 13 bases lay in between. In DNA, the CDR3 is TGCAGCGTTGCTGGAAACAGTAACTCCTACAATGAGCAGTTCTTC. It specifies CSVAGNSNSYNEQFF.

The chain's CDR3 is CSVEYRRTTGELFF. The CDR3 coding sequence is TGCAGCGTTGAGTACAGGCGAACAACCGGGGAGCTGTTTTTT. This sequence joins TRBV29-1 and TRBJ2-2; possible D gene TRBD1, 5 bases. The CDR3 length is 14 residues. Germline V gene data show CDR1 as SQVTM and CDR2 as ANQGSEA. V lost 3 bases and J lost 5, with 13 bases in between.

This clonotype was seen many times. This rearrangement joins TRBV12-3 or TRBV12-4 to TRBJ2-1; D may match TRBD1 or TRBD2 (5 bases each). CDR3 length: 15 residues. Trimming removed 7 bases from V and 9 bases from J, with 22 bases in between. CDR3 coding DNA: TGTGCCAGCACCATGAGGGGCAGGAGCGCAGCTGAGCAGTTCTTC. It encodes CASTMRGRSAAEQFF.

This clonotype was found many times. V gene TRBV7-8 combines with J gene TRBJ2-7, with a possible D match to TRBD2 (5 bases). Trimming shortened V by 5 bases and J by 4 bases, and 15 bases separated the two germline ends. The CDR3 is 14 residues long. Germline assignment: CDR1 SGHVS and CDR2 FQNEAQ. CDR3 coding DNA: TGTGCCAGCAGCGCCGTCCTAGGGAGTTACGAGCAGTACTTC. The encoded protein is CASSAVLGSYEQYF.

The chain employs TRBV12-3 or TRBV12-4 and TRBJ2-7; the D is unclear. Trimming removed 4 bases at V and 2 bases at J, with 12 bases between. This CDR3 is 14 amino acids long. DNA of the CDR3: TGTGCCAGCAGTTCCCGCGAGCTTCCCTACGAGCAGTACTTC. The encoded protein is CASSSRELPYEQYF.

This clonotype was picked up many times. The V gene is TRBV4-3, the J gene TRBJ2-1, with a possible D match to TRBD2 (5 bases). CDR1 is LGHNA and CDR2 is YSLEER in the germline V gene. CDR3 length equals 17 residues. Deletions cut 1 base from V and 5 bases from J, with 18 bases between. The CDR3 sequence: CASSQGRGLAQNNEQFF. The DNA for the CDR3 is TGCGCCAGCAGCCAAGGCCGTGGGCTAGCACAGAACAATGAGCAGTTCTTC.

This chain links TRBV20-1 with TRBJ2-2; 9 bases are shared with TRBD2. The CDR3 contains 16 residues. The V and J ends lost 5 bases and 4 bases, in that order; junction bases with no gene match: 11. Per germline, CDR1 DFQATT and CDR2 SNEGSKA (reference sequence). The CDR3 bases are TGCAGTGCTTGGACTAGCGTTTTGAAACCCACCGGGGAGCTGTTTTTT. Protein sequence: CSAWTSVLKPTGELFF.

This clonotype has ten or more counts. The CDR3 coding sequence is TGCGCCAGCAGCCTCGGGACTAGCGCCTCAGATACGCAGTATTTT. This encodes CASSLGTSASDTQYF. V gene TRBV5-1 combines with J gene TRBJ2-3; 10 bases map to TRBD2. Trimming cost V 4 bases and J 4 bases; bases outside gene matches: 6. CDR1 SGHRS and CDR2 YFSETQ come from the germline V gene. The CDR3 has 15 amino acids.

This clonotype was recorded at least ten times. The rearrangement joins TRBV12-3 or TRBV12-4 to TRBJ2-3; either TRBD1 or TRBD2 may supply D (5 bases each). This CDR3 comprises 13 residues. Trimming took off 3 bases at V and 4 bases at J, with 8 bases between the two ends. The CDR3 DNA reads TGTGCCAGCAGTTTCGGGGCCGCAGATACGCAGTATTTT. As protein: CASSFGAADTQYF.

This clonotype was seen at least ten times. The chain combines TRBV18 with TRBJ2-3; TRBD2 aligns across 12 bases. The ends lost 5 bases at V and 1 base at J; junction bases unmatched: 4. The CDR3 loop spans 16 amino acids. Germline CDR1 KGHSH, CDR2 LQKENI. CDR3 coding DNA: TGTGCCAGCTCATCTCGACTAGCGGGAGGCACAGATACGCAGTATTTT. As protein: CASSSRLAGGTDTQYF.

This clonotype was detected only a few times. V gene TRBV2 combines with J gene TRBJ2-1, with D possibly being TRBD1 (5 bases). Germline CDR1 reads SNHLY; CDR2 reads FYNNEI. The V and J ends lost 6 bases and 0 bases respectively, with 15 bases between them. The CDR3 loop spans 16 amino acids. CDR3 DNA: TGTGCCAGCAGGGGAACGAAAGGGGTCTCCTACAATGAGCAGTTCTTC. Translated, it gives CASRGTKGVSYNEQFF.

The rearrangement joins TRBV20-1 to TRBJ2-4; no firm D call. Germline V gene data show CDR1 as DFQATT and CDR2 as SNEGSKA (reference sequence). The ends were cut back, 3 bases at V and 5 bases at J, with 11 bases in the middle. CDR3 length: 13 residues. CDR3: CSASGWAQNIQYF. The DNA of the CDR3 is TGCAGTGCTAGCGGTTGGGCCCAAAACATTCAGTACTTC.

This clonotype was counted many times. CDR3 bases: TGTGCCAGCACCGTAGACAGAATCGCCTACAATGAGCAGTTCTTC. Translated: CASTVDRIAYNEQFF. The J gene is TRBJ2-1, the V gene TRBV12-3 or TRBV12-4; D is possibly TRBD1 (5 bases). CDR3 size: 15 residues. Trimming took off 7 bases at V and 2 bases at J, with 15 bases between the two ends.

This clonotype was recorded at least ten times. This chain links TRBV12-3 or TRBV12-4 with TRBJ2-2, with TRBD2 matching 10 bases. V was pared by 6 bases and J by 3 bases, with 4 bases of the junction left unmatched. CDR3 length: 15 residues. CDR3 sequence: CASSQTSGHTGELFF. CDR3 in DNA: TGTGCCAGCAGCCAGACTAGCGGGCACACCGGGGAGCTGTTTTTT.

This clonotype was recorded a few times. The chain combines TRBV7-3 with TRBJ2-1; D is perhaps TRBD1 (5 bases). This CDR3 region has 14 residues. Germline lookup yields CDR1 SGHTA and CDR2 FQGTGA. The V end was cut by 3 bases, the J end by 9 bases, with 15 bases between. CDR3 nucleotides: TGTGCCAGCAGCTTTAATCAGGGAAGGGGTGAGCAGTTCTTC. Protein: CASSFNQGRGEQFF.